The clone carrying this TCR beta chain appeared many times. Antigen unknown. Amplification of the TCR beta CDR3 regions used RNA transcripts (as template). The workflow started with a first-round RT-PCR run with HTBI primers and then moved on to a second-round multiplex PCR. Each CDR3 protein is one row after TCRdb ran MiXCR on the multiplex PCR reads. Among around 340,000 distinct CDR3 sequences listed, 15% to 20% were seen once. The germline V gene has CDR1 SGHRS and CDR2 YFSETQ. The CDR3 sequence is 15 residues long. The ends lost 0 bases at V and 5 bases at J; junction bases unmatched: 7. Other autoimmune diseases, uncontrolled infections, pregnancy or lactation led to the exclusion of patients. These data originate in a study of Graves' ophthalmopathy and Graves' hyperthyroidism. Study-level information: Peripheral blood samples were taken at initial diagnosis, before any treatment.

Study conclusions and caveats: Most thyroid clonotypes expanded beyond 0.001 frequency were also found in blood.

This receptor was obtained from an adult man with Graves' ophthalmopathy. Sequenced material: peripheral blood. The rearrangement uses TRBV5-1 and TRBJ2-7, with 8 bases identical to TRBD1. As DNA, the CDR3 is TGCGCCAGCAGCTTGGTGGGACAGGCCTTGAACGAGCAGTACTTC. Translated: CASSLVGQALNEQYF.